The following is a T cell receptor (beta chain) sequence with its context. Its target is unknown. Sequencing used immunoSEQ v3. TCRdb's copy holds only in-frame clones and misses some; the assay was immunoSEQ multiplex PCR. Seen here are 45,000 to 75,000 clones, 80% to 90% observed once, and the top ten hold approximately 2.4%. Time point reported: pre-treatment sample, taken before nivolumab and TIL therapy. Stage 4 NSCLC adults joined between October 2017 and 2020. The data are from a study of TIL therapy for anti-PD-1-resistant metastatic lung cancer. About the study: Median patient age was about 50, ranging about 38-80 years. Study observations and caveats: After infusion, TIL clonotypes partly replaced peripheral T cells and declined over months.

The sample was blood, taken at baseline. The clonotype was recovered from a person aged 25 to 80 with non-small cell lung cancer.

In DNA, the CDR3 is TGTGCCAGCAGTGAATTTACAGCGACAGATACGCAGTATTTT. Its translation: CASSEFTATDTQYF. The J gene is TRBJ2-3, the V gene TRBV6-1; D gene uncertain. The CDR3 contains 14 residues. Germline CDR1 and CDR2: MNHNS and SASEGT. Trimming removed 2 bases from V and 3 bases from J, with 9 bases in between.